A single sample is the source of the 29 T cell receptor beta chains below, sequenced in a study of shared clonotypes between healthy human individuals. The assay was immunoSEQ multiplex PCR, and TCRdb's table has in-frame clones only and misses some. The table shows approximately 2.4 million clones, with roughly 95% occurring only once. The sequenced sample consisted of naive CD4+ T cells sorted from blood. The subset is: CD45RA+ positively selected. Receptors originate from a man between 18 and 35 years old in good health.

The chain is built from TRBV5-8 and TRBJ1-2; D unclear. V was cut by 1 base and J by 8 bases, with 6 bases left in between. Germline V gene lookup returns CDR1 SGHTS and CDR2 YDEGEE. CDR3 length: 11 amino acids. The CDR3 is CASSLREGYTF. The CDR3 nucleotides read TGTGCCAGCAGCTTGAGGGAGGGCTACACCTTC.

The chain is built from TRBV5-5 and TRBJ2-1; 10 bases are shared with TRBD2. The CDR3 sequence is 15 residues long. Germline loops: CDR1 SGHKS, CDR2 YYEKEE (reference sequence). The V and J ends lost 0 bases and 7 bases, in that order; junction bases with no gene match: 4. Written as DNA, the CDR3 is TGTGCCAGCAGCTTGGGGTCTAGCGGGAGTAATGAGCAGTTCTTC. Translation gives CASSLGSSGSNEQFF.

The chain employs TRBV27 and TRBJ2-1, with a possible D match to TRBD1 (6 bases). In germline, CDR1 is MNHEY, CDR2 SMNVEV (reference sequence). V lost 5 bases to trimming and J lost 7 bases, with 18 bases between them. The CDR3 contains 15 residues. The DNA of the CDR3 is TGTGCCAGCAGTAATGGACAGTTGATTACGAATGAGCAGTTCTTC. It translates to CASSNGQLITNEQFF.

This clone was picked up one time. The chain has TRBV4-3 and TRBJ2-7; D might be TRBD2 (5 bases). This CDR3 comprises 18 residues. The ends were cut back, 4 bases at V and 4 bases at J, with 26 bases in the middle. In germline, CDR1 is LGHNA, CDR2 YSLEER. The CDR3 is CASSRQVGGLTNQYEQYF. The CDR3 DNA sequence: TGCGCCAGCAGCCGCCAAGTAGGAGGATTGACTAACCAATACGAGCAGTACTTC.

The CDR3: CASSPGQLRESTF. The CDR3 coding sequence is TGTGCCAGCTCACCCGGACAGTTGAGGGAGAGCACCTTC. V usage is TRBV18 and J usage is TRBJ1-2, with D perhaps TRBD1 (6 bases). Per the germline V gene, CDR1 is KGHSH and CDR2 is LQKENI. There are 13 residues in the CDR3. The ends were cut back, 3 bases at V and 13 bases at J, with 18 bases in the middle. The whole variable domain, remainder taken from reference TRBV18 and TRBJ1-2, is NAGVMQNPRHLVRRRGQEARLRCSPMKGHSHVYWYRQLPEEGLKFMVYLQKENIIDESGMPKERFSAEFPKEGPSILRIQQVVRGDSAAYFCASSPGQLRESTFGSGTRLTVV.

J is TRBJ1-1 and V is TRBV28; the match to TRBD1 covers 7 bases. Germline-derived CDR1 and CDR2 are MDHEN and SYDVKM. This CDR3 is 14 amino acids long. The V segment lost 5 bases and the J segment 0 bases; nucleotides outside the gene matches: 3. The CDR3, as DNA: TGTGCCAGCAGTATGACAGGGTTGAACACTGAAGCTTTCTTT. The encoded protein is CASSMTGLNTEAFF. Complete variable domain (other parts from reference TRBV28 and TRBJ1-1): DVKVTQSSRYLVKRTGEKVFLECVQDMDHENMFWYRQDPGLGLRLIYFSYDVKMKEKGDIPEGYSVSREKKERFSLILESASTNQTSMYLCASSMTGLNTEAFFGQGTRLTVV.

As concerns this clone: Other DNA sequences from this sample encode an identical CDR3 as well. V gene TRBV19 combines with J gene TRBJ2-1; D is ambiguous. The V and J ends lost 1 base and 0 bases respectively, with 4 bases between them. Germline V gene sequence: CDR1 LNHDA, CDR2 SQIVND (reference sequence). The CDR3 loop spans 14 amino acids. In DNA, the CDR3 is TGTGCCAGTAGTATAGGGGGCTCCTACAATGAGCAGTTCTTC. Translated, it gives CASSIGGSYNEQFF.

The V and J genes are TRBV28 and TRBJ1-5; 7 bases fit TRBD1. The CDR3 runs 15 residues. The germline V gene encodes CDR1 MDHEN and CDR2 SYDVKM. With 6 bases clipped from V and 2 bases from J, the junction kept 7 bases outside the gene matches. The CDR3 spells CASRLPTGGNQPQHF. DNA of the CDR3: TGTGCCAGCAGGCTCCCCACAGGGGGCAATCAGCCCCAGCATTTT. The full variable domain, completed using reference TRBV28 and TRBJ1-5, is DVKVTQSSRYLVKRTGEKVFLECVQDMDHENMFWYRQDPGLGLRLIYFSYDVKMKEKGDIPEGYSVSREKKERFSLILESASTNQTSMYLCASRLPTGGNQPQHFGDGTRLSIL.

The chain joins TRBV6-5 to TRBJ1-6, with unresolved D. V was clipped by 0 bases and J by 15 bases, with 12 bases between them. The CDR3 is made up of 13 amino acids. Germline assignment: CDR1 MNHEY and CDR2 SVGAGI. CDR3 protein: CASSYSPVSLLHF. The CDR3, as DNA: TGTGCCAGCAGTTACTCCCCAGTCTCTCTCCTCCACTTT.

This clone occurred once. The chain couples TRBV10-3 to TRBJ2-7; D unresolved. The germline V gene encodes CDR1 ENHRY and CDR2 SYGVKD. V lost 0 bases to trimming and J lost 1 base, with 7 bases between them. This CDR3 is 14 amino acids long. The CDR3 DNA is TGTGCCATCAGTGAGTCCGGCCGATCCTACGAGCAGTACTTC. Its translation is CAISESGRSYEQYF.

This chain links TRBV28 with TRBJ2-7; D is undetermined. The CDR3 is 14 residues long. CDR1 is MDHEN, CDR2 SYDVKM, per germline. The V and J ends lost 5 bases and 0 bases respectively, with 11 bases between them. The CDR3 loop is CASSKLGSSYEQYF. For the CDR3, the DNA is TGTGCCAGCAGTAAGCTGGGAAGCTCCTACGAGCAGTACTTC. Using reference TRBV28 and TRBJ2-7 for the parts outside the CDR3, the full variable domain is DVKVTQSSRYLVKRTGEKVFLECVQDMDHENMFWYRQDPGLGLRLIYFSYDVKMKEKGDIPEGYSVSREKKERFSLILESASTNQTSMYLCASSKLGSSYEQYFGPGTRLTVT.

This chain links TRBV10-2 with TRBJ2-7, with D possibly matching TRBD1 (5 bases). CDR3 length: 13 residues. Trimming removed 7 bases at V and 3 bases at J, with 13 bases between. The germline V gene encodes CDR1 WSHSY and CDR2 SAAADI. CDR3 loop: CASIPAGRYEQYF. The CDR3 coding sequence is TGCGCCAGCATCCCGGCAGGGCGCTACGAGCAGTACTTC.

This chain links TRBV25-1 with TRBJ1-2, with 10 bases identical to TRBD1. Germline values: CDR1 MGHDK, CDR2 SYGVNS. V lost 2 bases, J lost 6 bases, and 3 bases stayed unmatched. The CDR3 runs 14 residues. The CDR3 here is CASSEGGQGNGYTF. CDR3 coding DNA: TGTGCCAGCAGTGAAGGGGGACAGGGGAATGGCTACACCTTC.

The genes are TRBV19 and TRBJ1-1; D is perhaps TRBD1 (6 bases). V was clipped by 4 bases and J by 3 bases, with 12 bases between them. Germline CDR1 and CDR2: LNHDA and SQIVND (reference sequence). This CDR3 region has 14 residues. CDR3 amino acids: CASSTQGGDTEAFF. The CDR3, as DNA: TGTGCCAGTAGTACCCAAGGGGGAGACACTGAAGCTTTCTTT.

This clone occurred once. V usage is TRBV4-1 and J usage is TRBJ2-3, with D hard to call. The CDR3 is 13 residues long. Germline assignment: CDR1 MGHRA and CDR2 YSYEKL. Trimming shortened V by 3 bases and J by 4 bases, and 8 bases separated the two germline ends. The CDR3 region is CASSQTRSDTQYF. The CDR3 coding sequence is TGCGCCAGCAGCCAGACCCGCTCAGATACGCAGTATTTT.

The chain is built from TRBV9 and TRBJ1-3; a weak D match, TRBD1 (6 bases). V lost 3 bases, J lost 3 bases, and 13 bases lay in between. CDR3 length: 15 residues. The germline gives CDR1 SGDLS, CDR2 YYNGEE. The CDR3 loop is CASSATGGHGNTIYF. CDR3 nucleotide sequence: TGTGCCAGCAGCGCAACGGGGGGGCATGGAAACACCATATATTTT.

J is TRBJ2-7 and V is TRBV10-3, with TRBD2 matching 14 bases. Trimming at V came to 4 bases and at J to 6 bases, leaving 5 bases not matched to a gene. Germline V gives CDR1 ENHRY, CDR2 SYGVKD. The CDR3 spans 15 residues. In DNA form, the CDR3 reads TGTGCCATCAGTGTGACTAGCGGGAGGGCCACCGAGCAGTACTTC. Translation gives CAISVTSGRATEQYF.

The chain couples TRBV5-4 to TRBJ1-5; unclear D gene. The germline V and J ends were trimmed by 5 bases and 6 bases, with 6 bases remaining between them. The CDR3 runs 11 residues. Germline V gene sequence: CDR1 SGHNT, CDR2 YYREEE (reference sequence). The CDR3 here is CASSHSQPQHF. The CDR3 DNA follows: TGTGCCAGCAGTCACAGTCAGCCCCAGCATTTT.

The rearrangement uses TRBV5-1 and TRBJ2-7; 7 bases agree with TRBD1. Germline V gives CDR1 SGHRS, CDR2 YFSETQ. The CDR3 loop spans 14 amino acids. The ends lost 3 bases at V and 3 bases at J; junction bases unmatched: 6. CDR3 DNA: TGCGCCAGCAGCTGGGGACAGACCATCTACGAGCAGTACTTC. This gives the protein CASSWGQTIYEQYF.

The chain uses TRBV2 and TRBJ2-3, with 12 positions matching TRBD2. The CDR3 covers 13 residues. The V gene end was trimmed by 8 bases and the J gene end by 6 bases; junction bases not matched to a gene: 3. CDR1 is SNHLY and CDR2 is FYNNEI in the germline V gene. The CDR3 region is CASGLAGMDTQYF. Here the CDR3 DNA reads TGTGCCAGCGGACTAGCGGGAATGGATACGCAGTATTTT.

The chain carries TRBV9 and TRBJ2-2, with D unresolved. The CDR3 sequence is 14 residues long. V lost 7 bases, J lost 0 bases, and 10 bases lay in between. Germline V CDR1 and CDR2: SGDLS, YYNGEE. The CDR3 DNA sequence: TGTGCCAGCCAAGCATTCGCGAACACCGGGGAGCTGTTTTTT. It yields the protein CASQAFANTGELFF.

This clone was recorded only once. This sample also contains other DNA sequences that code for the same CDR3. CDR3 DNA sequence: TGTGCCAGCAGCTTAGGTCAAGGGTCCCAAGAGACCCAGTACTTC. This translates into CASSLGQGSQETQYF. The genes are TRBV7-9 and TRBJ2-5; no clear D. Germline V gene lookup returns CDR1 SEHNR and CDR2 FQNEAQ (reference sequence). V was cut by 1 base and J by 1 base, with 10 bases left in between. The CDR3 is 15 residues long.

The chain joins TRBV19 to TRBJ2-7; no reliable D call. Germline CDR1 reads LNHDA; CDR2 reads SQIVND (reference sequence). V gave up 5 bases and J gave up 3 bases, with 5 bases separating them. This CDR3 contains 11 residues. The chain's CDR3 is CASSERYEQYF. The DNA for the CDR3 is TGTGCCAGTAGTGAACGCTACGAGCAGTACTTC.

V usage is TRBV15 and J usage is TRBJ2-7; the D is unclear. The CDR3 is 15 residues long. Per germline, CDR1 LNHNV and CDR2 YYDKDF (reference sequence). V dropped 1 base and J dropped 1 base, with 11 bases sitting between them. This chain's CDR3 is CATSRVRLESYEQYF. CDR3 nucleotides: TGTGCCACCAGCAGAGTTCGCCTAGAATCCTACGAGCAGTACTTC.

This clone was detected only a few times. The V gene is TRBV19, the J gene TRBJ1-1, with 7 bases that match TRBD1. Germline values: CDR1 LNHDA, CDR2 SQIVND (reference sequence). The CDR3 consists of 15 residues. Trimming took 5 bases from V and 0 from J; bases not matched to a gene: 6. The CDR3 DNA is TGTGCCAGTAGTGTATCCGGGACAGTGAACACTGAAGCTTTCTTT. Protein sequence: CASSVSGTVNTEAFF.

The chain recombines TRBV5-1 with TRBJ2-7; a possible D gene is TRBD1 (6 bases). CDR1 is SGHRS and CDR2 is YFSETQ in the germline V gene. CDR3 length equals 13 residues. V was clipped by 6 bases and J by 6 bases, with 16 bases between them. CDR3 amino acids: CASTNRTVGEQYF. CDR3 bases: TGCGCCAGCACCAACCGGACAGTTGGCGAGCAGTACTTC.

Comments on this clone: Other DNA sequences from this sample encode an identical CDR3 as well. The chain recombines TRBV2 with TRBJ2-7; 7 nucleotides agree with TRBD2. The CDR3 runs 12 residues. V shed 2 bases and J 6 bases; nucleotides not matched to a gene: 1. CDR1 and CDR2 (germline): SNHLY, FYNNEI. CDR3 sequence: CASSETGGEQYF. The CDR3 DNA reads as TGTGCCAGCAGTGAAACGGGAGGCGAGCAGTACTTC. The entire variable domain, with the rest obtained from reference TRBV2 and TRBJ2-7, is as follows: EPEVTQTPSHQVTQMGQEVILRCVPISNHLYFYWYRQILGQKVEFLVSFYNNEISEKSEIFDDQFSVERPDGSNFTLKIRSTKLEDSAMYFCASSETGGEQYFGPGTRLTVT.

J is TRBJ1-4 and V is TRBV18, with D unresolved. Trimming removed 1 base from V and 7 bases from J, with 13 bases in between. The germline CDR1 and CDR2 sequences are KGHSH and LQKENI. This CDR3 has 15 amino acids. The DNA of the CDR3 is TGTGCCAGCTCACCACGGCCAGGCGGATTTGAAAAACTGTTTTTT. The encoded protein is CASSPRPGGFEKLFF.

The chain joins TRBV6-6 to TRBJ1-5; D remains unclear. Germline CDR1 MNHNY, CDR2 SVGAGI (reference sequence). The CDR3 has 13 residues. V was clipped by 8 bases and J by 2 bases, with 10 bases between them. This chain's CDR3 is CASEGLGNQPQHF. The CDR3 coding sequence is TGTGCCAGCGAGGGTTTGGGCAATCAGCCCCAGCATTTT.